A single sample is the source of the 20 T cell receptor beta chains below, sequenced in a study of T-cell reconstitution after alpha-beta-depleted transplantation in children. Unique molecular identifiers were built into the TCRbeta library. One entry per CDR3 protein, called by TCRdb with MiXCR from the PCR reads. In the table there are approximately 350,000 distinct CDR3 sequences, about an eighth of which are singletons. This specimen was PBMCs, taken from the stem cell graft. The receptors here all came from a human donor who donated a stem cell graft to a child with Fanconi anemia.

The J gene is TRBJ1-5, the V gene TRBV4-1, with D possibly TRBD1 on 5 matching bases. Germline assignment: CDR1 MGHRA and CDR2 YSYEKL. This CDR3 comprises 15 residues. Trimming cost V 5 bases and J 6 bases, with 17 bases left between them. CDR3 sequence: CASSTAREGSQPQHF. In DNA, the CDR3 is TGCGCCAGCAGCACCGCCAGGGAAGGGAGTCAGCCCCAGCATTTT.

This clonotype was observed a few times. This sequence joins TRBV4-2 and TRBJ1-6; maybe TRBD1 (5 bases). The ends were cut back, 2 bases at V and 5 bases at J, with 16 bases in the middle. Germline V CDR1 and CDR2: LGHNA, YNFKEQ. The CDR3 covers 17 residues. The CDR3 spells CASSQIQASRNNSPLHF. Written as DNA, the CDR3 is TGTGCCAGCAGCCAAATACAGGCCAGCAGGAATAATTCACCCCTCCACTTT.

The chain carries TRBV12-3 or TRBV12-4 and TRBJ2-7; tentative D call: TRBD1 (8 bases). The CDR3 is 14 amino acids. Trimming left V 7 bases short and J 7 bases short, with 20 bases between. CDR3 DNA: TGTGCCAGCAACCCCGGACAGGGAGGGATTGAGCAGTACGTC. It yields the protein CASNPGQGGIEQYV.

The rearrangement joins TRBV12-3 or TRBV12-4 to TRBJ2-7; TRBD1 agrees at 8 bases. Trimming at V came to 7 bases and at J to 3 bases, leaving 5 bases not matched to a gene. The CDR3 sequence is 13 residues long. CDR3 in DNA: TGTGCCAGCACCATTACAGGGGGCTACGAGCAGTACTTC. Its translation is CASTITGGYEQYF.

J is TRBJ1-1 and V is TRBV29-1; D is possibly TRBD1 (6 bases). In germline, CDR1 is SQVTM, CDR2 ANQGSEA. V was pared by 7 bases and J by 6 bases, with 12 bases between. The CDR3 length is 11 residues. Written as DNA, the CDR3 is TGCAGCGGGGGGGCGGGCGCTGAAGCTTTCTTT. It yields the protein CSGGAGAEAFF.

This clonotype was seen many times. The chain carries TRBV20-1 and TRBJ1-1; D is uncertain. Between the trimmed V and J ends, which lost 6 bases and 13 bases, there was a span of 21 bases. The CDR3 runs to 12 residues. Germline V gene lookup returns CDR1 DFQATT and CDR2 SNEGSKA (reference sequence). The CDR3 is CSAQHGSNFGFF. The CDR3 DNA reads TGCAGTGCACAGCACGGGTCAAATTTCGGTTTCTTT.

The chain's CDR3 is CASSLYARGLPDEQFF. Written as DNA, the CDR3 is TGTGCCAGCAGCTTGTACGCGAGGGGGCTTCCGGATGAGCAGTTCTTC. The chain employs TRBV7-2 and TRBJ2-1; 7 bases are a match to TRBD1. CDR3 length: 16 amino acids. The ends lost 3 bases at V and 8 bases at J; junction bases unmatched: 13. Germline V gene sequence: CDR1 SGHTA, CDR2 FQGNSA.

V usage is TRBV5-5 and J usage is TRBJ1-1; unclear D gene. Between the trimmed V and J ends, which lost 6 bases and 0 bases, there was a span of 12 bases. The CDR3 covers 14 residues. The V gene's germline CDR1 is SGHKS and CDR2 YYEKEE (reference sequence). Written as DNA, the CDR3 is TGTGCCAGCACAATCGCAGCAATGAACACTGAAGCTTTCTTT. Protein: CASTIAAMNTEAFF.

This chain uses TRBV6-1 with TRBJ2-5; D unclear. Trimming took 4 bases from V and 2 from J, leaving 14 bases between them. The CDR3 is made up of 15 amino acids. Germline CDR1 and CDR2: MNHNS and SASEGT. CDR3 bases: TGTGCCAGCAGTGCGGACCCGCTAAATCAAGAGACCCAGTACTTC. This translates into CASSADPLNQETQYF.

This clonotype was seen more than once but under ten times. The V call is TRBV4-3, the J call TRBJ1-4, with unresolved D. This CDR3 has 18 residues. V was clipped by 0 bases and J by 7 bases, with 21 bases between them. Germline-derived CDR1 and CDR2 are LGHNA and YSLEER. CDR3 protein: CASSQEPTYSGHAEKLFF. CDR3 in DNA: TGCGCCAGCAGCCAAGAACCCACCTACTCGGGTCATGCTGAAAAACTGTTTTTT.

This clonotype was found many times. The chain employs TRBV5-5 and TRBJ2-3; D may be TRBD2 (7 bases). Germline V gene lookup returns CDR1 SGHKS and CDR2 YYEKEE (reference sequence). The length of the CDR3 is 15 residues. V lost 4 bases and J lost 2, with 14 bases in between. The CDR3 spells CASSRGGLPTDTQYF. As DNA, the CDR3 is TGTGCCAGCAGCAGGGGGGGCTTACCCACAGATACGCAGTATTTT.

This clonotype was recorded a few times. The genes are TRBV5-1 and TRBJ1-6; TRBD1 might be the D (6 bases). V was cut by 5 bases and J by 11 bases, with 14 bases left in between. This CDR3 contains 13 residues. Germline V gene data show CDR1 as SGHRS and CDR2 as YFSETQ. CDR3 in amino acids: CASSLQGRAPLHF. As DNA, the CDR3 is TGCGCCAGCAGTTTGCAGGGGCGAGCACCCCTCCACTTT.

The V gene is TRBV7-2, the J gene TRBJ2-3; D possibly corresponds to TRBD2 (6 bases). CDR1 and CDR2 from the germline V gene are SGHTA and FQGNSA. V lost 5 bases to trimming and J lost 5 bases, with 17 bases between them. The length of the CDR3 is 15 residues. CDR3 sequence: CASSPMAGPGDTQYF. The CDR3 nucleotides are TGTGCCAGCAGCCCAATGGCGGGGCCTGGAGATACGCAGTATTTT.

This clonotype has at least ten counts. This chain links TRBV18 with TRBJ1-6, with D perhaps matching TRBD1 (5 bases). Looked up from germline, CDR1 is KGHSH and CDR2 is LQKENI. V lost 6 bases, J lost 7 bases, and 10 bases lay in between. This CDR3 has 13 amino acids. CDR3 in DNA: TGTGCCAGCTCGCCGAGACAGAATTCACCCCTCCACTTT. It codes for CASSPRQNSPLHF.

This clonotype has at least ten counts. The chain combines TRBV12-3 or TRBV12-4 with TRBJ2-1; the match to TRBD1 covers 10 bases. The CDR3 is made up of 15 amino acids. With V trimmed by 2 bases and J by 8 bases, 6 bases remained unmatched. The CDR3 coding sequence is TGTGCCAGCAGTTTATGGGACAGGGGAGGCGATGAGCAGTTCTTC. Translated, it gives CASSLWDRGGDEQFF.

This clonotype appeared a few times. The chain carries TRBV4-1 and TRBJ1-5; D is uncertain. Trimming cost V 0 bases and J 3 bases, with 12 bases left between them. The germline V gene has CDR1 MGHRA and CDR2 YSYEKL. The CDR3 consists of 16 residues. The CDR3 DNA reads TGCGCCAGCAGCCAAGATATAGGGCCCTCCAATCAGCCCCAGCATTTT. Its translation: CASSQDIGPSNQPQHF.

The gene calls are TRBV5-1 and TRBJ1-6, with 9 bases fitting TRBD1. The ends lost 2 bases at V and 7 bases at J; junction bases unmatched: 4. The CDR3 runs to 15 residues. In germline, CDR1 is SGHRS, CDR2 YFSETQ. In nucleotides, the CDR3 is TGCGCCAGCAGCTTAGCGACAGGGGGAAATTCACCCCTCCACTTT. Protein: CASSLATGGNSPLHF.

The CDR3 sequence: CASSLGVLGTQYF. CDR3 nucleotides: TGTGCCAGCAGCTTAGGGGTCCTAGGGACCCAGTACTTC. V and J are TRBV7-7 and TRBJ2-5; D is unresolved. CDR1 is SSHAT and CDR2 is FNYEAQ in the germline V gene (reference sequence). The CDR3 runs to 13 residues. The V gene lost 1 base and the J gene lost 7 bases, with 10 bases spanning the gap. The whole variable domain, remainder taken from reference TRBV7-7 and TRBJ2-5, is GAGVSQSPRYKVTKRGQDVTLRCDPISSHATLYWYQQALGQGPEFLTYFNYEAQPDKSGLPSDRFSAERPEGSISTLTIQRTEQRDSAMYRCASSLGVLGTQYFGPGTRLLVL.

The V and J genes are TRBV5-1 and TRBJ2-1, with D possibly matching TRBD1 (6 bases). The CDR3 is 14 residues long. From germline, CDR1 is SGHRS and CDR2 YFSETQ. V dropped 4 bases and J dropped 8 bases, with 16 bases sitting between them. In nucleotides, the CDR3 is TGCGCCAGCAGCGAGCAGGGGCCGGGCGATGAGCAGTTCTTC. Its protein product is CASSEQGPGDEQFF.

The CDR3 nucleotides are TGTGCCAGCAGCTTAGACGGCGGAGGGGATGGCTACACCTTC. Translation gives CASSLDGGGDGYTF. The chain uses TRBV11-1 and TRBJ1-2; TRBD1 might be the D (5 bases). The CDR3 contains 14 residues. Trimming stripped 1 base from V and 6 bases from J, with 12 bases between. CDR1 and CDR2 from the germline V gene are SGHAT and FQDESV (reference sequence).